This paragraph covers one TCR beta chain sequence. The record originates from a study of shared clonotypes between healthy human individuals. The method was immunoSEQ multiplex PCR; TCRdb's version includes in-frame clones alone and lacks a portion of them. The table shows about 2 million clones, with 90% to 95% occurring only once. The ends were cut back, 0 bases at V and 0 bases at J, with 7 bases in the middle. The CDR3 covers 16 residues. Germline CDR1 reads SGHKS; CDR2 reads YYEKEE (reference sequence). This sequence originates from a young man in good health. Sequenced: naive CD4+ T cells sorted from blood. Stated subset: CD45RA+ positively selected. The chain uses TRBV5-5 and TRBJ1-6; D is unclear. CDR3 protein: CASSLEGSSYNSPLHF. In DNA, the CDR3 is TGTGCCAGCAGCTTGGAAGGTAGCTCCTATAATTCACCCCTCCACTTT.